Presented here are 3 T cell receptor beta chains from one specimen sequenced in a study of cytomegalovirus exposure and HLA in healthy donors. The study ran its PCR with 60 Vbeta and 13 Jbeta primers. Measured with immunoSEQ multiplex PCR; TCRdb has only the in-frame clones, and not every one. The sample has about 160,000 clones, around 75% seen once. Sequencing input: PBMCs. The receptor source for this set is a male donor in good health and CMV-seronegative.

This clone showed up just once. V usage is TRBV19 and J usage is TRBJ1-5, with D unclear. Trimming removed 3 bases from V and 2 bases from J, with 11 bases in between. Germline assignment: CDR1 LNHDA and CDR2 SQIVND (reference sequence). The CDR3 has 15 residues. Here the CDR3 reads CASSINSVRNQPQHF. DNA of the CDR3: TGTGCCAGTAGTATCAACAGTGTCCGCAATCAGCCCCAGCATTTT.

This clone was recorded a few times. V is TRBV2 and J is TRBJ2-7, with 7 bases fitting TRBD1. With 4 bases clipped from V and 4 bases from J, the junction kept 7 bases outside the gene matches. The CDR3 is 14 amino acids. CDR1 SNHLY and CDR2 FYNNEI come from the germline V gene. CDR3 sequence: CASSARTGNYEQYF. CDR3 DNA: TGTGCCAGCAGTGCCCGGACAGGAAATTACGAGCAGTACTTC.

With respect to this clone: Other DNA sequences of this sample code for an identical CDR3. The chain uses TRBV5-1 and TRBJ2-7; no definite D call. From germline, CDR1 is SGHRS and CDR2 YFSETQ. The CDR3 spans 13 residues. The V and J ends lost 2 bases and 0 bases respectively, with 6 bases between them. The CDR3 nucleotides are TGCGCCAGCAGCTTCTCCGGCTCCTACGAGCAGTACTTC. Protein product: CASSFSGSYEQYF.